One and the same sample provided the 26 T cell receptor beta chains below, sequenced in a study of T cells in Graves' hyperthyroidism and ophthalmopathy. Researchers took RNA transcripts and amplified the TCR beta CDR3 regions from them. Researchers ran a first-round RT-PCR on the TCR CDR3 using the HTBI primer set. TCRdb re-analysed the multiplex PCR reads in MiXCR, keeping a single row per CDR3 protein. The sample contains 250,000 to 300,000 distinct CDR3 sequences, roughly 15% of which appear only once. Input material: blood. The receptors shown here come from a woman in her forties with Graves' hyperthyroidism.

V is TRBV29-1 and J is TRBJ2-3, with 13 bases lining up with TRBD2. V lost 8 bases to trimming and J lost 4 bases; unmatched junction nucleotides: 9. Germline V lookup: CDR1 SQVTM, CDR2 ANQGSEA. The length of the CDR3 is 15 residues. CDR3 DNA: TGCAGCATCGTGGGACTAGCGGGGATAGCAGATACGCAGTATTTT. Its protein product is CSIVGLAGIADTQYF.

This clonotype was detected many times. J is TRBJ2-1 and V is TRBV5-1; 7 bases map to TRBD2. Germline lookup yields CDR1 SGHRS and CDR2 YFSETQ. The J segment lost 6 bases and the V segment lost 4 bases, leaving 10 bases of the junction unmatched. CDR3 size: 15 residues. The CDR3 protein is CASSVSGMRGNEQFF. The CDR3 DNA is TGCGCCAGCAGCGTCAGCGGGATGCGGGGCAATGAGCAGTTCTTC.

This chain joins TRBV30 and TRBJ2-2; tentative D call: TRBD1 (6 bases). Germline lookup yields CDR1 GTSNPN and CDR2 SVGIG (reference sequence). Trimming stripped 4 bases from V and 5 bases from J, with 17 bases between. CDR3 length: 15 amino acids. CDR3 in DNA: TGTGCCTGGAACCCCGGACAGATACGGACCGGGGAGCTGTTTTTT. Translated, it gives CAWNPGQIRTGELFF. Together with reference TRBV30 and TRBJ2-2, the CDR3 gives the full variable domain: SQTIHQWPATLVQPVGSPLSLECTVEGTSNPNLYWYRQAAGRGLQLLFYSVGIGQISSEVPQNLSASRPQDRQFILSSKKLLLSDSGFYLCAWNPGQIRTGELFFGEGSRLTVL.

A few counts support this clonotype. The chain employs TRBV3-1 and TRBJ2-5, with 10 bases fitting TRBD1. V was pared by 5 bases and J by 5 bases, with 5 bases of the junction left unmatched. The CDR3 consists of 14 residues. The germline V gene has CDR1 LGHDT and CDR2 YNNKEL (reference sequence). As DNA, the CDR3 is TGTGCCAGCAGCATTCGGACAGGGGGGGAGACCCAGTACTTC. Translating it yields CASSIRTGGETQYF.

This clonotype showed up many times. The chain uses TRBV13 and TRBJ1-2; D gene ambiguous. The CDR3 is 13 residues long. Trimming took off 5 bases at V and 8 bases at J, with 15 bases between the two ends. Germline-derived CDR1 and CDR2 are PRHDT and FYEKMQ (reference sequence). The CDR3: CASSPPESGGYTF. The CDR3 nucleotides are TGTGCCAGCAGCCCCCCCGAGAGTGGAGGCTACACCTTC.

This clonotype has a handful of counts. V usage is TRBV18 and J usage is TRBJ2-7; D is perhaps TRBD1 (6 bases). The CDR3 consists of 14 residues. With 4 bases removed from V and 7 bases from J, the gap between germline ends came to 17 bases. Germline CDR1 KGHSH, CDR2 LQKENI. The CDR3 coding sequence is TGTGCCAGCTCACAGACAGGCTCGGTGGGAGAGCAGTACTTC. It is translated as CASSQTGSVGEQYF.

There are a few counts of this clonotype. The chain has TRBV6-1 and TRBJ2-5; no definite D call. V dropped 7 bases and J dropped 4 bases, with 16 bases sitting between them. CDR1 and CDR2 (germline): MNHNS, SASEGT. There are 14 residues in the CDR3. In nucleotides, the CDR3 is TGTGCCAGCACCCCCTGGATGGATGGAGAGACCCAGTACTTC. It specifies CASTPWMDGETQYF.

This rearrangement joins TRBV10-3 to TRBJ2-7; 8 bases are shared with TRBD2. After removal of 7 bases from V and 5 bases from J, the junction contained 4 bases not matched to a gene. In germline, CDR1 is ENHRY, CDR2 SYGVKD. There are 12 residues in the CDR3. The CDR3 protein is CAIKAGAHEQYF. CDR3 nucleotide sequence: TGTGCCATCAAAGCGGGAGCCCACGAGCAGTACTTC.

This clonotype came up many times. The rearrangement uses TRBV24-1 and TRBJ2-7, with 7 positions matching TRBD1. The V gene's germline CDR1 is KGHDR and CDR2 SFDVKD. The CDR3 is made up of 15 amino acids. V lost 4 bases and J lost 2; bases outside the gene matches: 7. This CDR3 is CATSDPGQSTYEQYF. The CDR3 nucleotides are TGTGCCACCAGTGACCCGGGACAGAGCACCTACGAGCAGTACTTC.

This clonotype has at least ten counts. The chain has TRBV12-3 or TRBV12-4 and TRBJ1-5, with TRBD1 as a possible D gene (5 bases). Trimming removed 9 bases from V and 4 bases from J, with 16 bases in between. The CDR3 loop spans 14 amino acids. The CDR3 coding sequence is TGTGCCAGTAAACCCTCCCCAGGGAATCAGCCCCAGCATTTT. Its translation is CASKPSPGNQPQHF.

In this sample, this clonotype turned up a few times. The chain combines TRBV2 with TRBJ2-1; D is unclear. This CDR3 region has 13 residues. The V end lost 1 base, the J end lost 3 bases, and 4 bases lay between the germline ends. The germline V gene encodes CDR1 SNHLY and CDR2 FYNNEI. The CDR3 coding sequence is TGTGCCAGCAGTGAAGGGTACTACAATGAGCAGTTCTTC. It encodes CASSEGYYNEQFF. Supplemented by reference TRBV2 and TRBJ2-1, the full variable domain reads EPEVTQTPSHQVTQMGQEVILRCVPISNHLYFYWYRQILGQKVEFLVSFYNNEISEKSEIFDDQFSVERPDGSNFTLKIRSTKLEDSAMYFCASSEGYYNEQFFGPGTRLTVL.

This clonotype was seen at least ten times. The rearrangement uses TRBV28 and TRBJ1-6; 8 bases align to TRBD1. Germline V gene lookup returns CDR1 MDHEN and CDR2 SYDVKM. V was clipped by 4 bases and J by 6 bases; unmatched bases: 5. The CDR3 consists of 15 residues. CDR3 in amino acids: CASSSGGYGNSPLHF. CDR3 DNA sequence: TGTGCCAGCAGTTCAGGGGGCTACGGTAATTCACCCCTCCACTTT.

This CDR3 is CASSQRDSPLHF. CDR3 DNA sequence: TGTGCCAGCAGCCAAAGGGATTCACCCCTCCACTTT. The chain joins TRBV9 to TRBJ1-6; no clear D gene. Germline loops: CDR1 SGDLS, CDR2 YYNGEE. With 4 bases removed from V and 8 bases from J, the gap between germline ends came to 7 bases. CDR3 length: 12 amino acids. Full variable domain (outside the CDR3, taken from reference TRBV9 and TRBJ1-6): DSGVTQTPKHLITATGQRVTLRCSPRSGDLSVYWYQQSLDQGLQFLIQYYNGEERAKGNILERFSAQQFPDLHSELNLSSLELGDSALYFCASSQRDSPLHFGNGTRLTVT.

This clonotype was detected only a few times. The V gene is TRBV3-1, the J gene TRBJ2-1; 7 bases fit TRBD2. The CDR3 runs to 15 residues. The junction had 8 bases not matched to a gene; V was cut back by 4 bases and J by 5 bases. Germline CDR1 is LGHDT and CDR2 is YNNKEL (reference sequence). CDR3 nucleotides: TGTGCCAGCAGCCCCGGGACTACAACCAACAATGAGCAGTTCTTC. Its translation is CASSPGTTTNNEQFF.

This clonotype was counted many times. Given a much more abundant clone one base away, this may be a read error. The chain employs TRBV28 and TRBJ2-7; no definite D call. Trimming took 6 bases from V and 0 from J, leaving 9 bases between them. Germline V lookup: CDR1 MDHEN, CDR2 SYDVKM. The CDR3 totals 13 residues. The CDR3 region has the DNA TGTGCCAGCAGGATAGGGTTCTCCTACGAGCAGTACTTC. It is translated as CASRIGFSYEQYF.

This clonotype occurred a few times. The V and J genes are TRBV6-1 and TRBJ1-2, with D possibly being TRBD1 (6 bases). CDR3 length: 14 residues. The V and J ends lost 6 bases and 8 bases respectively, with 19 bases between them. Germline CDR1 and CDR2: MNHNS and SASEGT. The CDR3 protein is CASRSELGAGGYTF. The CDR3 coding sequence is TGTGCCAGCAGAAGTGAGTTGGGGGCTGGCGGCTACACCTTC.

This clonotype appeared many times. The J gene is TRBJ2-1, the V gene TRBV11-3; 8 bases are shared with TRBD2. The germline gives CDR1 SGHNT, CDR2 YENEEA. The CDR3 is 14 residues long. V lost 4 bases to trimming and J lost 6 bases; unmatched junction nucleotides: 5. The CDR3 reads CASSSGGEGNEQFF. In DNA form, the CDR3 reads TGTGCCAGCAGCTCCGGGGGGGAGGGCAATGAGCAGTTCTTC.

This clonotype was detected ten times or more. The V call is TRBV11-2, the J call TRBJ2-7; D gene unclear. The CDR3 length is 13 residues. Looked up from germline, CDR1 is SGHAT and CDR2 is FQNNGV. The V gene lost 0 bases and the J gene lost 6 bases, with 9 bases spanning the gap. As DNA, the CDR3 is TGTGCCAGCAGCTTAGATCTCGGCCGCGAGCAGTACTTC. Its translation: CASSLDLGREQYF. Based on the CDR3 plus reference TRBV11-2 and TRBJ2-7, the full variable domain is EAGVAQSPRYKIIEKRQSVAFWCNPISGHATLYWYQQILGQGPKLLIQFQNNGVVDDSQLPKDRFSAERLKGVDSTLKIQPAKLEDSAVYLCASSLDLGREQYFGPGTRLTVT.

Comment on this clonotype: Possible read error: a much larger clone is one base away. The chain carries TRBV20-1 and TRBJ2-3; the D gene is possibly TRBD2 (6 bases). CDR1 DFQATT and CDR2 SNEGSKA come from the germline V gene (reference sequence). CDR3 length: 15 residues. The DNA of the CDR3 is TGCAGTGCCCGAGCCCTTAGCGGAGGAACAGAGACGCAGTATTTT. The encoded protein is CSARALSGGTETQYF.

At least ten counts were recorded for this clonotype. The V and J genes are TRBV13 and TRBJ2-1; 9 positions match TRBD1. From germline, CDR1 is PRHDT and CDR2 FYEKMQ (reference sequence). This CDR3 has 15 amino acids. Trimming at V came to 3 bases and at J to 8 bases, leaving 8 bases not matched to a gene. The CDR3 region is CASSFSGTGIYEQFF. CDR3 nucleotide sequence: TGTGCCAGCAGCTTTTCCGGGACAGGGATTTATGAGCAGTTCTTC.

This clonotype was counted many times. The chain combines TRBV11-2 with TRBJ2-3, with 8 nucleotides matching TRBD2. The CDR3 length is 15 residues. The germline CDR1 and CDR2 sequences are SGHAT and FQNNGV. With 2 bases clipped from V and 5 bases from J, the junction kept 6 bases outside the gene matches. CDR3 loop: CASSLNGRALDTQYF. In DNA, the CDR3 is TGTGCCAGCAGCTTAAACGGGAGGGCCTTAGATACGCAGTATTTT.

The gene calls are TRBV5-1 and TRBJ1-3; no clear D gene. The CDR3 is 14 amino acids. V shed 4 bases and J shed 0 bases, with 8 bases lying between them. Germline V gene sequence: CDR1 SGHRS, CDR2 YFSETQ. Here the CDR3 reads CASSPNLSGNTIYF. For the CDR3, the DNA is TGCGCCAGCAGCCCTAATCTCTCTGGAAACACCATATATTTT.

Many counts were recorded for this clonotype. V and J are TRBV4-1 and TRBJ1-2; D might be TRBD1 (5 bases). This CDR3 has 16 amino acids. Between the trimmed V and J ends, which lost 2 bases and 5 bases, there was a span of 18 bases. The germline gives CDR1 MGHRA, CDR2 YSYEKL. The CDR3 reads CASSQPRVGWGYGYTF. For the CDR3, the DNA is TGCGCCAGCAGCCAACCACGGGTTGGGTGGGGGTATGGCTACACCTTC.

This clonotype was picked up many times. This rearrangement joins TRBV7-3 to TRBJ2-5; either TRBD1 or TRBD2 may supply D (5 bases each). The CDR3 covers 14 residues. The V and J ends lost 2 bases and 1 base respectively, with 8 bases between them. The V gene's germline CDR1 is SGHTA and CDR2 FQGTGA. The CDR3 DNA is TGTGCCAGCAGCTTAGGGGGTAGCCAAGAGACCCAGTACTTC. This translates into CASSLGGSQETQYF.

Notes on this clonotype: One base away lies a much larger clone, so this may be a sequencing read error. The chain couples TRBV20-1 to TRBJ2-1, with 11 bases matching TRBD2. CDR1 and CDR2 (germline): DFQATT, SNEGSKA (reference sequence). The CDR3 spans 13 residues. The CDR3 loop is CSARTSGTNERFF. Here the CDR3 DNA reads TGCAGTGCTAGGACTAGCGGGACAAATGAGCGGTTCTTC.

This clonotype was detected ten times or more. The chain employs TRBV5-6 and TRBJ2-4; 8 nucleotides line up with TRBD2. The V gene's germline CDR1 is SGHDT and CDR2 YYEEEE. The V gene end was trimmed by 4 bases and the J gene end by 8 bases; junction bases not matched to a gene: 8. The CDR3 spans 14 residues. The CDR3 DNA sequence: TGTGCCAGCAGCCCGGGACTAGGAGGGGACATTCAGTACTTC. Its translation: CASSPGLGGDIQYF.